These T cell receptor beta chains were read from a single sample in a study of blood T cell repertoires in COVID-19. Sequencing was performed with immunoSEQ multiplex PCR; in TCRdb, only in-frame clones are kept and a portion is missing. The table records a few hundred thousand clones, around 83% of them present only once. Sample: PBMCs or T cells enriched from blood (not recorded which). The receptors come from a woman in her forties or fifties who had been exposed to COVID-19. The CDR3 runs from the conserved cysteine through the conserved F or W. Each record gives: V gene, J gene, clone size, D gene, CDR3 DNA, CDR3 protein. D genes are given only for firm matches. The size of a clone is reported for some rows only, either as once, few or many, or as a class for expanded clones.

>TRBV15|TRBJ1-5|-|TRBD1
TGTGCCACCAGCGGCAGACAGGGGAATCAGCCCCAGCATTTT
CATSGRQGNQPQHF
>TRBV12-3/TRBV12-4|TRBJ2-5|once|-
TGTGCCAGCAGTTTAGACGAGGAGACCCAGTACTTC
CASSLDEETQYF
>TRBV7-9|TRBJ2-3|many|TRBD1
TGTGCCAGCAGCTTTTGGACAGGGGGCACAGATACGCAGTATTTT
CASSFWTGGTDTQYF
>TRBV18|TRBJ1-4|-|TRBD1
TGTGCCAGCTCACGAGGACAGGGAATTGAAAAACTGTTTTTT
CASSRGQGIEKLFF
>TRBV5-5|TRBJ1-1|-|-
TGTGCCAGCAGCTTGGAGATTAGGGGCACTGAAGCTTTCTTT
CASSLEIRGTEAFF
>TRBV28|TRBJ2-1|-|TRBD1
TGTGCCAGCAGTTTATCCCCCGGGACAGGGGGCCTGGAGCAGTTCTTC
CASSLSPGTGGLEQFF
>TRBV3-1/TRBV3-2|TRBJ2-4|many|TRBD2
TGTGCCAGCAGCCAAGGAATCCTAGCGGGGCCGAACATTCAGTACTTC
CASSQGILAGPNIQYF
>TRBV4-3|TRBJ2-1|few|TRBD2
TGCGCCAGCAGCCAACTTAGCGGGGGGGACTACAATGAGCAGTTCTTC
CASSQLSGGDYNEQFF
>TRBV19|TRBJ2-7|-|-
TGTGCCAGTAGTATTATCAGGGGCGAGCAGTACTTC
CASSIIRGEQYF
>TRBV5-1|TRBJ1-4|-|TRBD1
TGCGCCAGCAGAAGGGACAGAGATGAAAAACTGTTTTTT
CASRRDRDEKLFF
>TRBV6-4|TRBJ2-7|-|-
TGTGCCAGCAGTGACCCCTCCCCGCGGGCGTACTACGAGCAGTACTTC
CASSDPSPRAYYEQYF
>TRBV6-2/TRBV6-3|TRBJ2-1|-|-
TGTGCCAGCAGTTACCAGGGGGGATATGAGCAGTTCTTC
CASSYQGGYEQFF
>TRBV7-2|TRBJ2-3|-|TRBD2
TGTGCCAGCAGCCCGTATGGGGGAGGGGGCACAGATACGCAGTATTTT
CASSPYGGGGTDTQYF
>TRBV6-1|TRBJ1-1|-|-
TGTGCCAGCAGTGAAGCCTGGGGGGACGGTGAAGCTTTCTTT
CASSEAWGDGEAFF
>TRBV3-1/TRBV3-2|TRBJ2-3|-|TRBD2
TGTGCCAGCAGCCCCCCAGGGACTAGGGGTACAGATACGCAGTATTTT
CASSPPGTRGTDTQYF
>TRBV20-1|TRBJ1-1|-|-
TGCAGTGCTAGAGGAGTGGCTGAAGCTTTCTTT
CSARGVAEAFF
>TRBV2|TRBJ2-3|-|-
TGTGCCAGCAATCCCGCGGGACAGCTCTTCACAGATACGCAGTATTTT
CASNPAGQLFTDTQYF
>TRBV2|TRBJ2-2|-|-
TGTGCCAGCAGTCCCAACGGTCTAACCGGGGAGCTGTTTTTT
CASSPNGLTGELFF
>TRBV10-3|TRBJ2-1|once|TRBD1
TGTGCCATCAGTGTACAGGGGGTGTCTGTCGATGAGCAGTTCTTC
CAISVQGVSVDEQFF
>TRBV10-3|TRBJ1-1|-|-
TGTGCCATCAGTGAGTGGCGGGGGCGTACTGAAGCTTTCTTT
CAISEWRGRTEAFF
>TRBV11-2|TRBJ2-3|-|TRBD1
TGTGCCAGCAGCCCCGGGACAGGGGGAACAGATACGCAGTATTTT
CASSPGTGGTDTQYF
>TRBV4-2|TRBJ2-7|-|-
TGTGCCAGCAGTAGCAGCACTTACTACGAGCAGTACTTC
CASSSSTYYEQYF
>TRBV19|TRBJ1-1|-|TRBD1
TGTGCCAGTAGTATAGTTTTAATCGGCAGGGGGGTTAGCACTGAAGCTTTCTTT
CASSIVLIGRGVSTEAFF
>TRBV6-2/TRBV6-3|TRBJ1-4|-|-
TGTGCCAGCAGTTACTCGATCCTGGCCACACGGGATGAAAAACTGTTTTTT
CASSYSILATRDEKLFF
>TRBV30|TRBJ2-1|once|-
TGTGCCTGGAGTGGACCCCCCCGGGGGGCCAATGAGCAGTTCTTC
CAWSGPPRGANEQFF
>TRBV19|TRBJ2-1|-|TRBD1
TGTGCCAGTAGTATAGGAAGGGCGGGACAGGGGATAGGGCAGTTCTTC
CASSIGRAGQGIGQFF
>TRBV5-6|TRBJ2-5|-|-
TGTGCCAGCAGCTGGAGGGAGACCCAGTACTTC
CASSWRETQYF
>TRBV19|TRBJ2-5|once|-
TGTGCCAGTAGGCTTAGCGGATCCCAAGAGACCCAGTACTTC
CASRLSGSQETQYF
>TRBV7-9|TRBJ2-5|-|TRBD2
TGTGCCAGCAGCTCCCGGAAAGCGGGGGGCGGGGAGACCCAGTACTTC
CASSSRKAGGGETQYF
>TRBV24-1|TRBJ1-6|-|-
TGTGCCACCAGTGATTCCCCAAATTCACCCCTCCACTTT
CATSDSPNSPLHF
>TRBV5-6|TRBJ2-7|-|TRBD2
TGTGCCAGCAGCAGTACTAGCGGCTACGAGCAGTACTTC
CASSSTSGYEQYF
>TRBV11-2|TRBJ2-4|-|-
TGTGCCAGCAGCTTAGATCTCAGAAACATTCAGTACTTC
CASSLDLRNIQYF
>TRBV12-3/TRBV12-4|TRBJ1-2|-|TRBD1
TGTGCCAGCAGTGGACAGGGCTCTGGCTACACCTTC
CASSGQGSGYTF
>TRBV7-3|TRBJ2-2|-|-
TGTGCCAGCAGCTTTGACAGGAACACCGGGGAGCTGTTTTTT
CASSFDRNTGELFF
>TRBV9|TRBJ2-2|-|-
TGTGCCAGCAGCGAGGGACAAGGGACCGGGGAGCTGTTTTTT
CASSEGQGTGELFF
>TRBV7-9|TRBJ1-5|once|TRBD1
TGTGCCAGCAGCCTCGGGACAGAGGAGGATCATCAGCCCCAGCATTTT
CASSLGTEEDHQPQHF
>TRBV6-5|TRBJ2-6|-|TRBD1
TGTGCCAGCAGGACAGGGACCTCTGGGGCCAACGTCCTGACTTTC
CASRTGTSGANVLTF